Below, one TCR beta chain is given with its context. As yet, its antigen is unknown. Germline-derived CDR1 and CDR2 are MNHEY and SMNVEV (reference sequence). The CDR3 has 16 amino acids. V trimming: 6 bases; J trimming: 1 base; junction bases outside the gene matches: 8. Profiled with immunoSEQ multiplex PCR; TCRdb holds only in-frame clones, not every one. The table shows about 15,000 clones, with about nine tenths occurring only once. Major depressive disorder by DSM-IV, Hamilton depression score of at least 18. The data were obtained in a study of untreated major depressive disorder. The study's findings and limits: CD4+ T cells from depressed patients used TRBV05-01 (Vbeta 5.1) more often than controls.

V is TRBV27 and J is TRBJ2-1; 8 positions agree with TRBD1. The material sequenced was CD4+ T cells from PBMCs. This receptor was obtained from a woman younger than 45 with major depressive disorder. The CDR3, as DNA: TGTGCCAGCAGCCCCGGGACAGGCAGGTCCTACAATGAGCAGTTCTTC. It encodes CASSPGTGRSYNEQFF.